This entry lists 21 T cell receptor beta chains sequenced from one sample in a study of T-cell memory formation after mild COVID-19. MiXCR, run by TCRdb on the 5' RACE reads, gives a single entry per CDR3 protein. The sample contains 350,000 to 500,000 distinct CDR3 sequences, 20% of which appear only once. The sample was PBMCs or a T cell subset sorted from them (not recorded which). Receptors originate from an adult woman who had mild COVID-19 (a few samples of this study predate the infection). Cell type and time point are not known.

This clonotype was counted only a few times. The chain links TRBV6-2 or TRBV6-3 to TRBJ1-5, with D possibly being TRBD1 (6 bases). From germline, CDR1 is MNHEY and CDR2 SVGEGT. This CDR3 has 15 residues. V gave up 6 bases and J gave up 1 base, with 13 bases separating them. The CDR3 spells CASRAQGTSNQPQHF. The CDR3 nucleotides are TGTGCCAGCAGAGCTCAGGGGACCAGCAATCAGCCCCAGCATTTT.

This sequence joins TRBV15 and TRBJ2-6; no reliable D call. This CDR3 has 15 amino acids. The germline CDR1 and CDR2 sequences are LNHNV and YYDKDF (reference sequence). V lost 1 base to trimming and J lost 0 bases, with 4 bases between them. Here the CDR3 reads CATSRVGSGANVLTF. CDR3 sequence (DNA): TGTGCCACCAGCAGAGTAGGCTCTGGGGCCAACGTCCTGACTTTC.

This clonotype was found many times. The rearrangement joins TRBV11-1 to TRBJ1-1; D unclear. Germline assignment: CDR1 SGHAT and CDR2 FQDESV (reference sequence). This CDR3 comprises 16 residues. V was pared by 3 bases and J by 3 bases, with 17 bases between. The CDR3 here is CASSLLIGFTDTEAFF. In DNA form, the CDR3 reads TGTGCCAGCAGCTTGCTAATTGGTTTTACGGACACTGAAGCTTTCTTT.

The chain links TRBV29-1 to TRBJ1-5; 7 nucleotides match TRBD1. Germline CDR1 is SQVTM and CDR2 is ANQGSEA. CDR3 length: 14 residues. V was clipped by 2 bases and J by 4 bases; unmatched bases: 5. CDR3 bases: TGCAGCGTTGAAAACAGGGGTAAAAATCAGCCCCAGCATTTT. It translates to CSVENRGKNQPQHF.

The chain uses TRBV2 and TRBJ2-1, with D possibly TRBD2 on 6 matching bases. V was pared by 4 bases and J by 5 bases, with 15 bases between. Germline V gene data show CDR1 as SNHLY and CDR2 as FYNNEI. The CDR3 sequence is 15 residues long. CDR3 residues: CASSGWEVKDNEQFF. Written as DNA, the CDR3 is TGTGCCAGCAGTGGTTGGGAGGTGAAGGACAATGAGCAGTTCTTC. The variable domain in full, with the rest retrieved from reference TRBV2 and TRBJ2-1, is EPEVTQTPSHQVTQMGQEVILRCVPISNHLYFYWYRQILGQKVEFLVSFYNNEISEKSEIFDDQFSVERPDGSNFTLKIRSTKLEDSAMYFCASSGWEVKDNEQFFGPGTRLTVL.

At least ten counts were recorded for this clonotype. This chain links TRBV29-1 with TRBJ2-7, with 11 bases that match TRBD1. The CDR3 is 14 residues long. The germline V gene has CDR1 SQVTM and CDR2 ANQGSEA. After removal of 4 bases from V and 4 bases from J, the junction contained 6 bases not matched to a gene. The CDR3 sequence: CSVVDRGRRYEQYF. In DNA form, the CDR3 reads TGCAGCGTTGTGGACAGGGGGCGAAGGTACGAGCAGTACTTC.

This clonotype has ten or more counts. The genes are TRBV5-1 and TRBJ2-5, with TRBD1 matching over 7 bases. CDR3 length equals 15 residues. Germline-derived CDR1 and CDR2 are SGHRS and YFSETQ. V shed 3 bases and J 1 base; nucleotides not matched to a gene: 6. CDR3 amino acids: CASSSRQGSQETQYF. CDR3 coding DNA: TGCGCCAGCAGCTCCCGACAGGGATCCCAAGAGACCCAGTACTTC.

In its sample, this clonotype was seen a few times. This sequence joins TRBV4-1 and TRBJ1-4; 7 nucleotides agree with TRBD1. Germline V gene data show CDR1 as MGHRA and CDR2 as YSYEKL. V gave up 4 bases and J gave up 5 bases; unmatched junction bases: 7. CDR3 length: 15 residues. CDR3 coding DNA: TGCGCCAGCAGCCGAACAGGGGTCCAGAATGAAAAACTGTTTTTT. This gives the protein CASSRTGVQNEKLFF.

The V gene is TRBV5-1, the J gene TRBJ2-3; 8 positions agree with TRBD1. The CDR3 is 17 amino acids. V lost 0 bases, J lost 3 bases, and 9 bases stayed unmatched. The germline gives CDR1 SGHRS, CDR2 YFSETQ. The CDR3 is CASSLASTGASTDTQYF. DNA of the CDR3: TGCGCCAGCAGCTTGGCCTCGACAGGGGCGAGTACAGATACGCAGTATTTT.

The chain combines TRBV30 with TRBJ2-1; no firm D call. Between the trimmed V and J ends, which lost 2 bases and 8 bases, there was a span of 7 bases. The CDR3 is 11 amino acids. Germline CDR1 GTSNPN, CDR2 SVGIG (reference sequence). The CDR3 sequence: CAWSKGDEQFF. CDR3 DNA: TGTGCCTGGAGTAAGGGCGATGAGCAGTTCTTC.

This clonotype was counted ten times or more. The V call is TRBV7-8, the J call TRBJ2-5, with D possibly TRBD2 on 6 matching bases. This CDR3 spans 15 amino acids. Looked up from germline, CDR1 is SGHVS and CDR2 is FQNEAQ. Trimming removed 5 bases from V and 5 bases from J, with 18 bases in between. As DNA, the CDR3 is TGTGCCAGCAGCAAGGCCAGCGGGCAAGGGGAGACCCAGTACTTC. This codes for CASSKASGQGETQYF.

This clonotype appeared many times. The chain joins TRBV18 to TRBJ2-7; 10 nucleotides line up with TRBD2. The J segment lost 2 bases and the V segment lost 6 bases, leaving 7 bases of the junction unmatched. The length of the CDR3 is 15 residues. Looked up from germline, CDR1 is KGHSH and CDR2 is LQKENI. DNA of the CDR3: TGTGCCAGCTCCCTTGACGGGACTAGCGCCTACGAGCAGTACTTC. Translating gives CASSLDGTSAYEQYF.

The CDR3 sequence: CASSFERGYGDTEAFF. CDR3 DNA sequence: TGCGCCAGCAGCTTTGAACGGGGTTACGGTGACACTGAAGCTTTCTTT. The chain carries TRBV5-1 and TRBJ1-1; D is uncertain. Germline V gives CDR1 SGHRS, CDR2 YFSETQ. V was shortened by 2 bases and J by 3 bases, with 17 bases between the two germline ends. This CDR3 region has 16 residues.

In this sample, this clonotype turned up a few times. This chain connects TRBV24-1 to TRBJ1-2; D is uncertain. The CDR3 totals 12 residues. V was pared by 0 bases and J by 8 bases, with 6 bases between. Germline V lookup: CDR1 KGHDR, CDR2 SFDVKD. CDR3 region: CATSDLASGYTF. CDR3 bases: TGTGCCACCAGTGATTTGGCTAGCGGCTACACCTTC.

This clonotype was detected only a few times. The rearrangement joins TRBV29-1 to TRBJ2-1, with 10 bases matching TRBD2. With 4 bases clipped from V and 10 bases from J, the junction kept 10 bases outside the gene matches. This CDR3 region has 14 residues. Germline-derived CDR1 and CDR2 are SQVTM and ANQGSEA. The CDR3 sequence is CSVGRSGRVEEQFF. The CDR3 DNA reads as TGCAGCGTTGGGAGAAGCGGGAGGGTAGAGGAGCAGTTCTTC.

This chain links TRBV29-1 with TRBJ1-1; D is possibly TRBD1 (5 bases). Germline V lookup: CDR1 SQVTM, CDR2 ANQGSEA. The CDR3 is made up of 12 amino acids. Trimming shortened V by 4 bases and J by 11 bases, and 17 bases separated the two germline ends. The CDR3 loop reads CSVGSGPMWAFF. The CDR3 DNA is TGCAGCGTTGGGTCAGGGCCGATGTGGGCTTTCTTT.

This clonotype was detected only a few times. The rearrangement links TRBV15 to TRBJ1-1; D call uncertain. Germline V CDR1 and CDR2: LNHNV, YYDKDF (reference sequence). Trimming shortened V by 0 bases and J by 5 bases, and 7 bases separated the two germline ends. The CDR3 spans 13 residues. The CDR3 bases are TGTGCCACCAGCAGAGATCAAGGAACTGAAGCTTTCTTT. Translating gives CATSRDQGTEAFF.

V is TRBV7-2 and J is TRBJ1-5, with a possible D match to TRBD1 (6 bases). V lost 5 bases to trimming and J lost 0 bases, with 11 bases between them. CDR1 and CDR2 from the germline V gene are SGHTA and FQGNSA. This CDR3 spans 15 amino acids. The CDR3 nucleotides read TGTGCCAGCAGCGGCAGGGGAAATAGCAATCAGCCCCAGCATTTT. It translates to CASSGRGNSNQPQHF. Based on the CDR3 plus reference TRBV7-2 and TRBJ1-5, the full variable domain is GAGVSQSPSNKVTEKGKDVELRCDPISGHTALYWYRQSLGQGLEFLIYFQGNSAPDKSGLPSDRFSAERTGGSVSTLTIQRTQQEDSAVYLCASSGRGNSNQPQHFGDGTRLSIL.

As to this clonotype: Relative to the germline gene, one junction end is altered; a read error may explain this. The rearrangement joins TRBV12-3 or TRBV12-4 to TRBJ2-4; 9 positions match TRBD2. The CDR3 extends over 17 amino acids. The CDR3 nucleotides are TGTGCCAGCAGTTTGTATCCTAGCGGGATTCAGGCAAACATTAAGTACTTC. Translation: CASSLYPSGIQANIKYF.

The rearrangement uses TRBV4-2 and TRBJ2-1; perhaps TRBD1 as D (7 bases). The germline V gene has CDR1 LGHNA and CDR2 YNFKEQ. This CDR3 has 16 residues. V gave up 4 bases and J gave up 3 bases, with 16 bases separating them. CDR3 protein: CASSPGGTVVYNEQFF. CDR3 nucleotides: TGTGCCAGCAGCCCAGGGGGGACTGTCGTCTACAATGAGCAGTTCTTC.

V gene TRBV7-9 combines with J gene TRBJ2-5, with D perhaps TRBD2 (5 bases). Looked up from germline, CDR1 is SEHNR and CDR2 is FQNEAQ (reference sequence). The CDR3 spans 15 residues. V was shortened by 3 bases and J by 7 bases, with 18 bases between the two germline ends. The CDR3 region is CASSLASRLKGTQYF. Written as DNA, the CDR3 is TGTGCCAGCAGCTTGGCTAGCAGACTAAAGGGGACCCAGTACTTC.